This T cell receptor beta chain comes out of a study of radiotherapy plus CTLA-4 blockade in lung cancer. Study results and caveats: The authors reported that early blood T cell clone dynamics, with interferon-beta, best predicted response. TCR clones originating in tumors grew in number in blood after radiotherapy plus ipilimumab.

Germline values: CDR1 SGHTA, CDR2 FQGNSA. CDR3 size: 15 residues. V shed 1 base and J shed 0 bases, with 4 bases lying between them. Assay: immunoSEQ multiplex PCR; the TCRdb copy retains only in-frame clones and omits some. The sample has about 28,000 clones, less than 85% seen once. Comments on this clone: Its antigen is still unknown.

Sequencing was performed on peripheral blood, taken from a patient treated with radiotherapy plus ipilimumab. The sequence was obtained from a human donor with non-small cell lung cancer who had stable disease on radiotherapy plus ipilimumab. The V call is TRBV7-2, the J call TRBJ2-6; D is unclear. This chain's CDR3 is CASSLGPSGANVLTF. The CDR3 nucleotides are TGTGCCAGCAGCTTAGGCCCCTCTGGGGCCAACGTCCTGACTTTC.